A single sample is the source of the 15 T cell receptor beta chains below, sequenced in a study of T cell responses to AZD1222 COVID-19 vaccine. The assay was immunoSEQ multiplex PCR, and TCRdb's table has in-frame clones only and misses some. The sample holds under 250,000 clones, more than 85% seen once. Sequenced here: peripheral blood, sampled on day 0 of MenACWY control vaccination. The receptors shown here come from an adult in good health.

The chain couples TRBV10-3 to TRBJ1-2; 9 nucleotides agree with TRBD1. This CDR3 has 15 residues. V shed 1 base, J shed 8 bases, and the junction held 8 bases outside the gene matches. Germline V CDR1 and CDR2: ENHRY, SYGVKD. This CDR3 is CAISEFDRGSGGYTF. The CDR3 region has the DNA TGTGCCATCAGTGAGTTTGACAGGGGGAGTGGCGGCTACACCTTC.

The chain couples TRBV6-5 to TRBJ1-1; D unclear. V gave up 4 bases and J gave up 7 bases, with 16 bases separating them. The CDR3 is 14 amino acids. The germline V gene encodes CDR1 MNHEY and CDR2 SVGAGI. In DNA, the CDR3 is TGTGCCAGCAGTTCAACATCGGCTTCCCTTGAAGCTTTCTTT. It is translated as CASSSTSASLEAFF.

Written as DNA, the CDR3 is TGTGCCAGCAGCCAATCGGGGCTACAAGAGACCCAGTACTTC. This codes for CASSQSGLQETQYF. This chain joins TRBV21-1 and TRBJ2-5. TRBV21-1 is a pseudogene segment. CDR3 length: 14 amino acids.

The chain couples TRBV4-1 to TRBJ1-2, with D uncertain. The CDR3 consists of 15 residues. V shed 0 bases and J shed 9 bases, with 17 bases lying between them. Germline-derived CDR1 and CDR2 are MGHRA and YSYEKL. The CDR3 sequence is CASSQDQGSLGRYTF. The CDR3 DNA is TGCGCCAGCAGCCAAGATCAAGGCTCTTTAGGCCGCTACACCTTC.

Here the CDR3 DNA reads TGTGCCAGCAGGGGGCCAAACATCTATGAAGCTTTCTTT. Its translation: CASRGPNIYEAFF. The chain carries TRBV28 and TRBJ1-1; tentative D call: TRBD1 (5 bases). The V end lost 6 bases, the J end lost 7 bases, and 15 bases lay between the germline ends. The CDR3 is made up of 13 amino acids. Germline V lookup: CDR1 MDHEN, CDR2 SYDVKM.

This clone came up once. This sequence joins TRBV5-8 and TRBJ1-2, with 7 bases fitting TRBD1. Germline V gene lookup returns CDR1 SGHTS and CDR2 YDEGEE. The CDR3 contains 13 residues. Trimming removed 4 bases from V and 10 bases from J; junction bases left unmatched: 10. The CDR3 region is CASSSGRQGPYTF. The DNA for the CDR3 is TGTGCCAGCAGCAGCGGCCGACAGGGTCCCTACACCTTC.

This chain links TRBV6-5 with TRBJ1-5; D not certain. The germline CDR1 and CDR2 sequences are MNHEY and SVGAGI. The CDR3 is made up of 15 amino acids. Trimming removed 6 bases from V and 3 bases from J, with 15 bases in between. The CDR3 DNA follows: TGTGCCAGCAGCCCCGCCAGGAGCCTCAATCAGCCCCAGCATTTT. It encodes CASSPARSLNQPQHF.

This clone appeared once. The chain joins TRBV5-1 to TRBJ1-6; 9 bases align to TRBD1. V lost 2 bases and J lost 8; bases outside the gene matches: 8. This CDR3 is 16 amino acids long. The germline V gene encodes CDR1 SGHRS and CDR2 YFSETQ. The CDR3 loop is CASSFGTGRQHSPLHF. The CDR3 nucleotides are TGCGCCAGCAGCTTTGGGACAGGGAGGCAACATTCACCCCTCCACTTT.

This sequence joins TRBV19 and TRBJ1-6, with a possible D match to TRBD1 (5 bases). The CDR3 is 16 amino acids. CDR1 is LNHDA, CDR2 SQIVND, per germline (reference sequence). V was shortened by 5 bases and J by 0 bases, with 11 bases between the two germline ends. CDR3 in amino acids: CASSVQGSSYNSPLHF. CDR3 nucleotide sequence: TGTGCCAGTAGTGTGCAGGGTAGCTCCTATAATTCACCCCTCCACTTT.

The rearrangement links TRBV5-4 to TRBJ2-7; D possibly corresponds to TRBD1 (6 bases). This CDR3 has 15 amino acids. Trimming removed 2 bases from V and 5 bases from J, with 17 bases in between. Germline CDR1 SGHNT, CDR2 YYREEE (reference sequence). The CDR3 is CASSFSGQGPHEQYF. Here the CDR3 DNA reads TGTGCCAGCAGCTTTTCGGGGCAGGGGCCCCACGAGCAGTACTTC.

The gene calls are TRBV5-1 and TRBJ1-5, with 7 bases aligning to TRBD1. There are 15 residues in the CDR3. In germline, CDR1 is SGHRS, CDR2 YFSETQ. Unmatched junction bases numbered 8, after V lost 0 bases and J lost 8 bases. As DNA, the CDR3 is TGCGCCAGCAGCTTGGCCGGACAGGAAGGGGAGCCCCAGCATTTT. Amino acid sequence: CASSLAGQEGEPQHF.

The chain uses TRBV3-1 (or the pseudogene TRBV3-2) and TRBJ1-5; D possibly corresponds to TRBD1 (5 bases). From germline, CDR1 is LGHDT and CDR2 YNNKEL (reference sequence). The CDR3 runs 14 residues. Trimming took off 4 bases at V and 7 bases at J, with 14 bases between the two ends. The CDR3 nucleotides read TGTGCCAGCAGCCTGATGGGGGGTGGCCAGCCCCAGCATTTT. Its translation: CASSLMGGGQPQHF.

This clone was recorded once. The chain employs TRBV19 and TRBJ2-7; D unresolved. In germline, CDR1 is LNHDA, CDR2 SQIVND (reference sequence). Between the trimmed V and J ends, which lost 2 bases and 0 bases, there was a span of 5 bases. The CDR3 spans 13 residues. The CDR3 nucleotides are TGTGCCAGTAGTATAAAGCACTCCTACGAGCAGTACTTC. This encodes CASSIKHSYEQYF.

A word on this clone: Additional DNA sequences in this sample encode the identical CDR3. The chain combines TRBV7-2 with TRBJ1-5; D gene uncertain. The CDR3 is 14 amino acids. The germline V and J ends were trimmed by 0 bases and 2 bases, with 5 bases remaining between them. Germline V CDR1 and CDR2: SGHTA, FQGNSA. In DNA, the CDR3 is TGTGCCAGCAGCTTAGCGCCCGGCAATCAGCCCCAGCATTTT. Translating gives CASSLAPGNQPQHF.

The rearrangement joins TRBV30 to TRBJ2-7, with D perhaps given as TRBD1 or TRBD2 (5 bases each). This CDR3 region has 12 residues. Germline CDR1 is GTSNPN and CDR2 is SVGIG (reference sequence). Trimming cost V 2 bases and J 3 bases, with 8 bases left between them. The CDR3 sequence: CAWSRDRYEQYF. The CDR3 nucleotides read TGTGCCTGGAGTCGGGACCGCTACGAGCAGTACTTC.